The source of this T cell receptor (beta chain) is a study of human T cells and chemical hapten exposure. Study information: The cohort included alopecia areata under or over 50% scalp, totalis and universalis.

Study-wide results and caveats: There were significantly more large CDR3 similarity clusters among expanded TCRs than among controls. The number of TCRs above 1 in 1000 frequency did not change after DPC sensitization.

V lost 3 bases and J 3 bases, leaving 10 bases between the germline ends. Germline-derived CDR1 and CDR2 are KGHDR and SFDVKD. The CDR3 sequence is 14 residues long. Each CDR3 protein gets one entry after TCRdb re-called the RACE reads with MiXCR. Here the sample spans roughly 380,000 distinct CDR3 sequences, around 6% being singletons. The sample's time point: patch test 2, 6 weeks after DPC sensitization. The treatment here: therapeutic diphenylcyclopropenone sensitization with weekly scalp DPC. There are many counts of this clonotype. Its specificity is not known. This clonotype was sampled from a woman between 18 and 29 years old with alopecia areata. Some clones in this sample may be carry-over from other donors' samples. Specimen: whole blood, collected in connection with sensitization to the hapten diphenylcyclopropenone (DPC). V gene TRBV24-1 combines with J gene TRBJ1-2; D remains ambiguous. The CDR3: CATSDGPGDYGYTF. CDR3 DNA: TGTGCCACCAGTGATGGACCCGGGGACTATGGCTACACCTTC.